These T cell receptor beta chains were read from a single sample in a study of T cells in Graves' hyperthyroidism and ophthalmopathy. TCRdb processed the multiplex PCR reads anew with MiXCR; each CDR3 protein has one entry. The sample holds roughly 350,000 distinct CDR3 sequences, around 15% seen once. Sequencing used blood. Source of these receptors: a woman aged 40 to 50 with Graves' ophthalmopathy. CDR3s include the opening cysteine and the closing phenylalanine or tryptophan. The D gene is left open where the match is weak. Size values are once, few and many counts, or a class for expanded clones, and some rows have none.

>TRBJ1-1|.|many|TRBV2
CASREDTEAFF
TGTGCCAGCAGGGAAGACACTGAAGCTTTCTTT
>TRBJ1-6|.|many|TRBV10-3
CAISLDSYNSPLHF
TGTGCCATCAGCCTTGACTCCTATAATTCACCCCTCCACTTT
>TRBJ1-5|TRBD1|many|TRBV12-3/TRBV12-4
CASSLTGQGNQPQHF
TGTGCCAGCAGCCTCACCGGACAGGGCAATCAGCCCCAGCATTTT
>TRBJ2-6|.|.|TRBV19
CASSIGISSGANVLTF
TGTGCCAGTAGTATCGGTATAAGCTCTGGGGCCAACGTCCTGACTTTC
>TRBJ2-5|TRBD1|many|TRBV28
CASRRTGGRETQYF
TGTGCCAGCAGACGGACAGGTGGAAGGGAGACCCAGTACTTC
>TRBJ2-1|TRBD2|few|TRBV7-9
CASSSLLKTSGPYNEQFF
TGTGCCAGCAGCTCCCTTCTAAAGACTAGCGGGCCATACAATGAGCAGTTCTTC
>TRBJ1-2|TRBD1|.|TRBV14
CASSPGGLYYGYTF
TGTGCCAGCAGCCCAGGGGGCCTATACTATGGCTACACCTTC
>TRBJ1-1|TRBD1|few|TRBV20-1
CSARRPGGTEAFF
TGCAGTGCTAGGCGTCCAGGGGGAACTGAAGCTTTCTTT
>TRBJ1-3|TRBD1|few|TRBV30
CASTGVRGNTIYF
TGTGCCTCAACAGGGGTACGGGGAAACACCATATATTTT
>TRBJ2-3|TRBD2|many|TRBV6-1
CASSYVGRGTDTQYF
TGTGCCAGCAGTTATGTAGGGAGGGGAACAGATACGCAGTATTTT
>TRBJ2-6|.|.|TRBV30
CAWSTGTSGANVLTF
TGTGCCTGGAGTACCGGGACTTCTGGGGCCAACGTCCTGACTTTC
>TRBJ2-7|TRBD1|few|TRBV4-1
CASSQDNDRGTYEQYF
TGCGCCAGCAGCCAAGATAATGACAGGGGAACCTACGAGCAGTACTTC
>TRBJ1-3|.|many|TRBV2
CASSDKPSGNTIYF
TGTGCCAGCAGCGACAAGCCCTCTGGAAACACCATATATTTT
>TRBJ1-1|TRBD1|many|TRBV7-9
CASSFAQGAPTEAFF
TGTGCCAGCAGCTTTGCTCAGGGGGCGCCAACTGAAGCTTTCTTT
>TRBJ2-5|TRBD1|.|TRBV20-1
CSARDRGGVRTQYF
TGCAGTGCCCGGGACAGGGGAGGAGTGCGGACCCAGTACTTC
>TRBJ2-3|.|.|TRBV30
CAWSVGGGLDTQYF
TGTGCCTGGAGTGTAGGAGGGGGATTAGATACGCAGTATTTT
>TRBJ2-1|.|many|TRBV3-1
CASSQRSGTGDNEQFF
TGTGCCAGCAGCCAACGATCCGGGACTGGAGACAATGAGCAGTTCTTC
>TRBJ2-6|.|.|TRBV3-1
CASRSLGANVLTF
TGTGCCAGCAGATCGTTGGGGGCCAACGTCCTGACTTTC
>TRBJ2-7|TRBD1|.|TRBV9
CASSNLQGAGEQYF
TGTGCCAGCAGCAACCTACAGGGGGCGGGCGAGCAGTACTTC
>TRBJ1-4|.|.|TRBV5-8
CATNGWGLGDEKLFF
TGTGCCACAAACGGCTGGGGGCTGGGGGATGAAAAACTGTTTTTT
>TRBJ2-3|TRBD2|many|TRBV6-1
CASRLKRGGGTDTQYF
TGTGCCAGCAGACTAAAGCGGGGGGGAGGCACAGATACGCAGTATTTT
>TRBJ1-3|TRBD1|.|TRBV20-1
CSARAPDRGHSGNTIYF
TGCAGTGCTAGAGCCCCGGACAGGGGTCACTCTGGAAACACCATATATTTT
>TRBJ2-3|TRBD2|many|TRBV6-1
CASKLGTSGRADTQYF
TGTGCCAGCAAACTGGGGACTAGCGGGAGAGCTGATACGCAGTATTTT
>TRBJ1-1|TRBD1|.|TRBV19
CASSISQGASTEAFF
TGTGCCAGTAGTATATCTCAGGGGGCCAGCACTGAAGCTTTCTTT
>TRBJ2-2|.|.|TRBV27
CASSPWAGNTGELFF
TGTGCCAGCAGCCCTTGGGCCGGGAACACCGGGGAGCTGTTTTTT
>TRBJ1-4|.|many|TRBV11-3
CASSRAEQTNEKLFF
TGTGCCAGCAGTCGTGCGGAACAGACTAATGAAAAACTGTTTTTT
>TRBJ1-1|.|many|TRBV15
CATSRSEGDWFGEAFF
TGTGCCACCAGCCGTTCTGAGGGGGACTGGTTTGGTGAAGCTTTCTTT
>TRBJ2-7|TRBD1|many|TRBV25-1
CASSGTGPSYEQYF
TGTGCCAGCAGTGGGACAGGGCCTTCCTACGAGCAGTACTTC
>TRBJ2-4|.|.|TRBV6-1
CASSLDTRNIQYF
TGTGCCAGCAGTTTGGACACTCGGAACATTCAGTACTTC
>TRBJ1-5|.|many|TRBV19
CASSIPRRELGNQPQHF
TGTGCCAGTAGTATACCGCGTCGGGAGTTGGGCAATCAGCCCCAGCATTTT
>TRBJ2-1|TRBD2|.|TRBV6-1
CASSESGRPGEQFF
TGTGCCAGCAGTGAGAGCGGGAGGCCCGGGGAACAGTTCTTC
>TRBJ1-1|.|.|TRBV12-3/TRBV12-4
CASSFLATEAFF
TGTGCCAGCAGTTTTCTGGCCACTGAAGCTTTCTTT
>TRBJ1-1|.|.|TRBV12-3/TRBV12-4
CASSRNSPNTEAFF
TGTGCCAGCAGCCGAAACAGCCCTAACACTGAAGCTTTCTTT
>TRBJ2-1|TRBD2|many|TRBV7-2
CASNESGGGQFF
TGTGCCAGCAATGAAAGCGGGGGGGGTCAGTTCTTC
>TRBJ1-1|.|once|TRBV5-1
CASSPGAPVEAFF
TGCGCCAGCAGCCCTGGGGCGCCCGTGGAGGCTTTCTTT
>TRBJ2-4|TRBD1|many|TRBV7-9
CASSVTRQGLNIQYF
TGTGCCAGCAGCGTTACACGACAGGGTTTAAACATTCAGTACTTC
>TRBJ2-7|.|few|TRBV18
CASSSSSSYEQYF
TGTGCCAGCTCCTCATCCTCCTCCTACGAGCAGTACTTC
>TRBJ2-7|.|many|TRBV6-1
CASSPGGTYSYEQYF
TGTGCCAGCAGCCCCGGAGGGACCTATTCCTACGAGCAGTACTTC
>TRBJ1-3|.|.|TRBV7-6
CASSLVSADSGNTIYF
TGTGCCAGCAGCTTAGTATCAGCTGACTCTGGAAACACCATATATTTT
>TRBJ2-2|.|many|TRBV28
CASSSQRGRQKGKTGELFF
TGTGCCAGCAGTTCCCAAAGGGGACGACAGAAGGGAAAAACCGGGGAGCTGTTTTTT
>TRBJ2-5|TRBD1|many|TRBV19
CASRADREETQYF
TGTGCCAGTAGAGCCGACAGGGAAGAGACCCAGTACTTC
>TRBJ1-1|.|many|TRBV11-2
CASSLDRLAEGEAFF
TGTGCCAGCAGCTTAGATAGGCTAGCTGAAGGCGAAGCTTTCTTT
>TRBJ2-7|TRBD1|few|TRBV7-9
CASSSMEPQGSYEQYF
TGTGCCAGCAGCTCCATGGAACCACAGGGGTCCTACGAGCAGTACTTC
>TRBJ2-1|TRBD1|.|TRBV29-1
CSSGQGYNEQFF
TGCAGCTCCGGACAGGGGTACAATGAGCAGTTCTTC
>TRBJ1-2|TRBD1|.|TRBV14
CASSRVTGGDLLGYTF
TGTGCCAGCAGCCGGGTGACAGGGGGCGACCTCTTGGGCTACACCTTC
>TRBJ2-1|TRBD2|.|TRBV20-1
CSARATTSGEFF
TGCAGTGCTAGAGCGACGACTAGCGGGGAGTTCTTC
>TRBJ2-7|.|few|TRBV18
CASSPLDSYEQYF
TGTGCCAGCTCACCACTTGACAGCTACGAGCAGTACTTC
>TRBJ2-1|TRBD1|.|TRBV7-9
CASSDRDRVSYEQFF
TGTGCCAGCAGCGACCGGGACAGGGTGTCCTATGAGCAGTTCTTC
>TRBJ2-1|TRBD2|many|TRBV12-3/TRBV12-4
CASSPSGGTYNEQFF
TGTGCCAGCAGCCCAAGCGGGGGGACCTACAATGAGCAGTTCTTC
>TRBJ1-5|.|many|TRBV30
CAWSVAADGQPQHF
TGTGCCTGGAGTGTAGCCGCCGACGGTCAGCCCCAGCATTTT